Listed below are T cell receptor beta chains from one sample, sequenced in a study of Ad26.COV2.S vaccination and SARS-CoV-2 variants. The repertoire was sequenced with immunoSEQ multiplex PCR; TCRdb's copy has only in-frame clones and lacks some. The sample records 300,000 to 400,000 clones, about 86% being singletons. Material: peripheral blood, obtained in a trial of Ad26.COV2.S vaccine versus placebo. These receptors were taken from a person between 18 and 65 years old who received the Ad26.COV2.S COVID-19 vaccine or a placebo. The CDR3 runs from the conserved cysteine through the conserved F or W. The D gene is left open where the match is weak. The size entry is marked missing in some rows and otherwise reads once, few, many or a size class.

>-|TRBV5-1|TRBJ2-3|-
TGCGCCAGCAGCTTGCCTAGCGCCCGCACAGATACGCAGTATTTT
CASSLPSARTDTQYF
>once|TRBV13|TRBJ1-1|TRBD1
TGTGCCAGCAGCTTTGGGGACAGGGTGACTGAAGCTTTCTTT
CASSFGDRVTEAFF
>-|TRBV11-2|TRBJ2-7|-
TGTGCCAGCAGCTTAGACCGCCATACCAACGAGCAGTACTTC
CASSLDRHTNEQYF
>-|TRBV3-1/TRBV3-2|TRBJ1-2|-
TGTGCCAGCAGCCGAGGACAGTCGCCAGCTAACTATGGCTACACCTTC
CASSRGQSPANYGYTF
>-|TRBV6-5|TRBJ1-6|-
TGTGCCAGCATCGGGGAGCTGTGGGCACCCCTCCACTTT
CASIGELWAPLHF
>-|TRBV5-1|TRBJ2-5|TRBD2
TGCGCCAGCAGCTATGGACTAGAGGAGCAAGAGACCCAGTACTTC
CASSYGLEEQETQYF
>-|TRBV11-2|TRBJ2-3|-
TGTGCCAGCAGCTTATTCGTCGGCAGGACGTCCACAGATACGCAGTATTTT
CASSLFVGRTSTDTQYF
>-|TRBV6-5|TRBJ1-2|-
TGTGCCAGCAGTCCCCTACCGACAGAGAACTATGGCTACACCTTC
CASSPLPTENYGYTF
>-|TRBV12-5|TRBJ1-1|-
TGTGCTAGTGGGGATGGGGCGTTTAGAAACACTGAAGCTTTCTTT
CASGDGAFRNTEAFF
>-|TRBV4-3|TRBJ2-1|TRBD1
TGCGCCAGCAGCCAAATGACAGGGGCTAGGCAGTTCTTC
CASSQMTGARQFF
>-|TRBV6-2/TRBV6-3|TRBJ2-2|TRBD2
TGTGCCAGCAGTTACTATAGCACGGGACTAGCGGGTTACACCGGGGAGCTGTTTTTT
CASSYYSTGLAGYTGELFF
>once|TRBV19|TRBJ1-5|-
TGTGCCAGTAGTCCCTGGGGAAATCAGCCCCAGCATTTT
CASSPWGNQPQHF
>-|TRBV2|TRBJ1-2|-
TGTGCCAGCAGCGTGAGACAGGAGAACTATGGCTACACCTTC
CASSVRQENYGYTF
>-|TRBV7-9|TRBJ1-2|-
TGTGCCAGCAGCCAACAGTCGTCGGCAGCTAACTATGGCTACACCTTC
CASSQQSSAANYGYTF
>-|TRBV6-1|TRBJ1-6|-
TGTGCCAGCAGGACCGGGACCTCGAGCAGCCTCCACTTT
CASRTGTSSSLHF
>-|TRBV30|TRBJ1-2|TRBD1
TGTGCCTGGAGTCTCGGGGACAGGGGGCCTTATGGCTACACCTTC
CAWSLGDRGPYGYTF
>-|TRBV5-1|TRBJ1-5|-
TGCGCCAGCAGCTTTCAGGAGGGGGGTCAGCCCCAGCATTTT
CASSFQEGGQPQHF
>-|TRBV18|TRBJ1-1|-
TGTGCCAGCTCCGAGGGGATGCGGACTGAAGCTTTCTTT
CASSEGMRTEAFF
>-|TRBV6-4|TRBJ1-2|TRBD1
TGTGCCAGCAGTGACTCGAGACAGGGGGCCGGGGGCTACACCTTC
CASSDSRQGAGGYTF
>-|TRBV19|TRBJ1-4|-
TGTGCCAGTAGTATTCAACTTCGACAGGTTGGAAAACTGTTTTTT
CASSIQLRQVGKLFF
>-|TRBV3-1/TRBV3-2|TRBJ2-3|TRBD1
TGTGCCAGCAGCCGGGACAGGAGGACAGATACGCAGTATTTT
CASSRDRRTDTQYF
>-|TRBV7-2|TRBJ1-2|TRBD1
TGTGCCAGCAACTTACCGGGACAGGGGACTAACTATGGCTACACCTTC
CASNLPGQGTNYGYTF
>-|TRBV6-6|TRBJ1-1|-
TGTGCCAGCAGTTACGGGGTGGGACGGGGCACTGAAGCTTTCTTT
CASSYGVGRGTEAFF
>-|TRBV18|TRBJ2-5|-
TGTGCCAGCTCACCACCAGCCAAAGAGACCCAGTACTTC
CASSPPAKETQYF
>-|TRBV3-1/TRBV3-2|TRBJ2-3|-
TGTGCCAGCAGCCCCCAGGTTGCTCTCACAGATACGCAGTATTTT
CASSPQVALTDTQYF
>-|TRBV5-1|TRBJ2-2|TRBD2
TGCGCCAGCAGCCCCGGGACTAGCGGGGCCCGGGGCACCGGGGAGCTGTTTTTT
CASSPGTSGARGTGELFF
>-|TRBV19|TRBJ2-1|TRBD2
TGTGCCAGTAGTATATCCACTAGCGGGGTTTACAATGAGCAGTTCTTC
CASSISTSGVYNEQFF
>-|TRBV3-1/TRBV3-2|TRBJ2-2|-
TGTGCCAGCAGCCAAGGGGAAATCGACGGGGAGCTGTTTTTT
CASSQGEIDGELFF
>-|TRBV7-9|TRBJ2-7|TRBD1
TGTGCCAGCAGCCACGGGGTGGGACAGGGATTAGAGGAGCAGTACTTC
CASSHGVGQGLEEQYF
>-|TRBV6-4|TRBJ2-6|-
TGTGCCAGCAGTGACTCATTTGGGGCCAACGTCCTGACTTTC
CASSDSFGANVLTF
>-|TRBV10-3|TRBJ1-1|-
TGTGCCATCCGGAGGGAGACTGAAGCTTTCTTT
CAIRRETEAFF
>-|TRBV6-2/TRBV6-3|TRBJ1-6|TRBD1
TGTGCCAGCAGTTACGGGGACAGGGCGAATTCACCCCTCCACTTT
CASSYGDRANSPLHF
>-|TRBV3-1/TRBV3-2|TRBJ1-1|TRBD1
TGTGCCAGCAGCCACTTAGGACAGGGATCATTGTGGAACACTGAAGCTTTCTTT
CASSHLGQGSLWNTEAFF
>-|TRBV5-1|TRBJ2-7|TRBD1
TGCGCCAGCAGCTACGGGACAGGAAGTATCACCTACGAGCAGTACTTC
CASSYGTGSITYEQYF
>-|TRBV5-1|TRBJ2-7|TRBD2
TGCGCCAGCAGCTTGAGAACTAGCGGGGGGTCTAGCTCCTACGAGCAGTACTTC
CASSLRTSGGSSSYEQYF
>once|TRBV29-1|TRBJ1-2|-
TGCAGCGTTGCGTCGGAGGGGTGGAACTATGGCTACACCTTC
CSVASEGWNYGYTF
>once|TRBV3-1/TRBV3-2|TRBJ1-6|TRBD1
TGTGCCAGCAGCCAAGGCAGACAGGGAAATTCACCCCTCCACTTT
CASSQGRQGNSPLHF
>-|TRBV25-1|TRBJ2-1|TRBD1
TGTGCCAGCAGGGGGTCAGACAGGGTCCATGAGCAGTTCTTC
CASRGSDRVHEQFF
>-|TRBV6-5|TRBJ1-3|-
TGTGCCAGCAGTTCCCTTGGACGGATCTCTGGAAACACCATATATTTT
CASSSLGRISGNTIYF
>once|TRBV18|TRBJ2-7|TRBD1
TGTGCCAGCTCCCGACCAACAGGGGATGGCTACGAGCAGTACTTC
CASSRPTGDGYEQYF
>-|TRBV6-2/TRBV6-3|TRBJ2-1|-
TGTGCCAGCAGTTACTCTCTACAGGCGACTTACAATGAGCAGTTCTTC
CASSYSLQATYNEQFF
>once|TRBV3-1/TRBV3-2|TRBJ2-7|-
TGTGCCAGCAGCCAAGATTTACGGGGCGAGCAGTACTTC
CASSQDLRGEQYF
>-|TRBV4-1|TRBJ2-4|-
TGCGCCAGCAGCCAACCTATCCGGGAGGCCAAAAACATTCAGTACTTC
CASSQPIREAKNIQYF
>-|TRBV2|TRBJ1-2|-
TGTGCCAGCAGTGGGGGGTTTGGACAGTTGCATGGCTACACCTTC
CASSGGFGQLHGYTF
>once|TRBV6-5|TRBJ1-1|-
TGTGCCAGCCGGCGGTCCATGAACACTGAAGCTTTCTTT
CASRRSMNTEAFF
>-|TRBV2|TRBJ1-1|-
TGTGCCAGCACACAGGGCTTGAACACTGAAGCTTTCTTT
CASTQGLNTEAFF
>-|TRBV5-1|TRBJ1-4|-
TGCGCCAGCAAGAAAACAACTAATGAAAAACTGTTTTTT
CASKKTTNEKLFF
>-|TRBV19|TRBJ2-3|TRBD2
TGTGCCAGTAGCCCGACGGGGGGGGCTAGGACAGATACGCAGTATTTT
CASSPTGGARTDTQYF
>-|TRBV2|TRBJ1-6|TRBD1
TGTGCCAGCAGTATAGGACAGGTTTATTCACCCCTCCACTTT
CASSIGQVYSPLHF
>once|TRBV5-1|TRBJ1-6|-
TGCGCCAGCAGCTCGGGGACGGCGAATTCACCCCTCCACTTT
CASSSGTANSPLHF
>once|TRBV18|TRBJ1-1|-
TGTGCCAGCTCACTCGGCAACCCTATGAACACTGAAGCTTTCTTT
CASSLGNPMNTEAFF
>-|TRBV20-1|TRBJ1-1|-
TGCAGTGCTAGTAAAGTAGGGGACACTGAAGCTTTCTTT
CSASKVGDTEAFF
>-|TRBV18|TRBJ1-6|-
TGTGCCAGCTCACCCAGGAGTCAGGAGAATTCACCCCTCCACTTT
CASSPRSQENSPLHF
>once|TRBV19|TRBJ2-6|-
TGTGCCAGTAGTATACCCCGCGGTGTTCAGGAGATCTCTGGGGCCAACGTCCTGACTTTC
CASSIPRGVQEISGANVLTF
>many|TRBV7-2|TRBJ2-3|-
TGTGCCAGCAGCTTAGGTGGAGGGATTACAGGTTCTAGCACAGATACGCAGTATTTT
CASSLGGGITGSSTDTQYF
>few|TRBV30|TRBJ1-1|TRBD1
TGTGCCTGGAGTCGGACAGGGGGGAACACTGAAGCTTTCTTT
CAWSRTGGNTEAFF
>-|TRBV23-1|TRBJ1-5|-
TGCGCCAGCAGTCCCCCGGCATGTCACAATCAGCCCCAGCATTTT
CASSPPACHNQPQHF
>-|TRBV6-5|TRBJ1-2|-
TGTGCCAGCAGAACCCCCGGATCGGGTGCTCACACCTTC
CASRTPGSGAHTF
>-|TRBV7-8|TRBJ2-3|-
TGTGCCAGCAGGCCCTACAGGTCTTCCACAGATACGCAGTATTTT
CASRPYRSSTDTQYF